The rows below give T cell receptor beta chains drawn from one sample of a study of Ad26.COV2.S vaccination and SARS-CoV-2 variants. Profiling relied on immunoSEQ multiplex PCR, and the TCRdb table lists in-frame clones only, not all of them. The sample holds 300,000 to 400,000 clones, just over 85% seen once. Specimen: peripheral blood, collected in a trial of Ad26.COV2.S vaccine versus placebo. The receptors originated from a person between 18 and 65 years old who received the Ad26.COV2.S COVID-19 vaccine or a placebo. CDR3s include the opening cysteine and the closing phenylalanine or tryptophan. D genes are given only for firm matches. Rows may omit the clone size; those that give it use once, few, many or a size class.

. . TRBJ2-1 TRBV3-1/TRBV3-2 CASTSKGNEQFF TGTGCCAGCACCTCGAAAGGCAATGAGCAGTTCTTC
. . TRBJ1-2 TRBV18 CASSSQQVYDGYTF TGTGCCAGCTCATCTCAACAGGTGTATGATGGCTACACCTTC
. . TRBJ1-5 TRBV16 CASSQSGGAPWRGNQPQHF TGTGCCAGCAGCCAATCCGGTGGCGCCCCGTGGCGGGGCAATCAGCCCCAGCATTTT
. . TRBJ2-2 TRBV4-2 CASSQEGARGRTGELFF TGTGCCAGCAGCCAAGAAGGTGCCAGGGGTAGAACCGGGGAGCTGTTTTTT
TRBD2 . TRBJ2-5 TRBV20-1 CSASASGGLGETQYF TGCAGTGCTAGTGCCAGCGGGGGGTTGGGAGAGACCCAGTACTTC
TRBD1 . TRBJ1-2 TRBV2 CASRGQNYGYTF TGTGCCAGCAGGGGACAGAACTATGGCTACACCTTC
TRBD2 . TRBJ2-3 TRBV5-1 CASSPSRSGGTDTQYF TGCGCCAGCAGCCCCAGCAGGAGCGGGGGGACAGATACGCAGTATTTT
. . TRBJ2-1 TRBV7-9 CASSFPGPNNEQFF TGTGCCAGCAGCTTTCCGGGACCCAACAATGAGCAGTTCTTC
TRBD2 . TRBJ2-1 TRBV7-2 CASRLAGGGSYNEQFF TGTGCCAGCAGACTAGCGGGCGGGGGGTCCTACAATGAGCAGTTCTTC
TRBD1 . TRBJ2-5 TRBV5-5 CASSPEGTGGETQYF TGTGCCAGCAGCCCCGAAGGCACAGGGGGAGAGACCCAGTACTTC
. . TRBJ2-7 TRBV18 CASSPLSGNDEQYF TGTGCCAGCTCACCACTTTCCGGGAACGACGAGCAGTACTTC
. . TRBJ2-7 TRBV5-4 CASSLDLGGSYEQYF TGTGCCAGCAGCTTGGATTTGGGGGGCTCCTACGAGCAGTACTTC
. . TRBJ2-3 TRBV5-8 CASSPTRGTQYF TGTGCCAGCAGCCCCACGCGGGGTACGCAGTATTTT
TRBD1 once TRBJ2-3 TRBV27 CASSLDRGFRDTQYF TGTGCCAGCAGTTTAGACAGGGGTTTTCGAGATACGCAGTATTTT
TRBD2 . TRBJ2-5 TRBV6-2/TRBV6-3 CASSPWGSGAQETQYF TGTGCCAGCAGTCCCTGGGGTAGCGGGGCCCAAGAGACCCAGTACTTC
. . TRBJ2-1 TRBV6-2/TRBV6-3 CASTPFEGGYNEQFF TGTGCCAGCACCCCCTTCGAGGGGGGTTACAATGAGCAGTTCTTC
TRBD1 once TRBJ1-5 TRBV11-2 CASSLRQGPIEPQHF TGTGCCAGCAGCTTGAGACAGGGCCCCATCGAGCCCCAGCATTTT
. once TRBJ1-3 TRBV2 CASSRGYLSGNTIYF TGTGCCAGCTCGCGAGGTTATCTCTCTGGAAACACCATATATTTT
. . TRBJ2-2 TRBV6-5 CASGWNTGELFF TGTGCCAGCGGGTGGAACACCGGGGAGCTGTTTTTT
TRBD1 . TRBJ1-3 TRBV30 CAWSVRTGGRNTIYF TGTGCCTGGAGTGTACGGACAGGGGGGAGGAACACCATATATTTT
TRBD1 . TRBJ1-2 TRBV6-5 CASSTGQEFNYGYTF TGTGCCAGCAGTACGGGACAGGAATTTAACTATGGCTACACCTTC
. . TRBJ2-1 TRBV10-3 CAISESETVRYEQFF TGTGCCATCAGTGAGTCTGAAACTGTGAGATATGAGCAGTTCTTC
. . TRBJ1-6 TRBV30 CAWRLSLQPNSPLHF TGTGCCTGGAGACTGAGTCTACAGCCCAATTCACCCCTCCACTTT
. . TRBJ2-3 TRBV5-8 CASSLRADTQYF TGTGCCAGCAGCTTAAGGGCAGATACGCAGTATTTT
. . TRBJ2-3 TRBV18 CASSRVNSDTQYF TGTGCCAGCTCTCGGGTCAATTCAGATACGCAGTATTTT
TRBD1 . TRBJ2-3 TRBV9 CASSLGDRGRDTQYF TGTGCCAGCAGCTTGGGGGACAGGGGGCGCGATACGCAGTATTTT
. . TRBJ1-2 TRBV10-1 CASSLLGRPGPFNYGYTF TGCGCCAGCAGTCTACTGGGACGCCCGGGACCCTTTAACTATGGCTACACCTTC
. . TRBJ1-2 TRBV3-1/TRBV3-2 CASRRDLLNYGYTF TGTGCCAGCAGACGGGATCTCCTTAACTATGGCTACACCTTC